The clone carrying this TCR beta chain occurred once. The repertoire was sequenced with immunoSEQ multiplex PCR; TCRdb's copy has only in-frame clones and lacks some. Of about 91,000 clones detected, 85% to 95% appear once; the ten largest clones hold more than 0.25%. The data derive from a study of technical replicates of blood from a handful of donors. V dropped 4 bases and J dropped 4; count of bases not matched to a gene: 4. Per germline, CDR1 LNHDA and CDR2 SQIVND (reference sequence). This CDR3 spans 14 amino acids. Specimen: T cells isolated from PBMCs. The sequence was obtained from a human donor in good health. The chain uses TRBV19 and TRBJ1-5; TRBD1 agrees at 7 bases. The CDR3 DNA is TGTGCCAGTAGTACCGACAGGGTGAATCAGCCCCAGCATTTT. Its protein product is CASSTDRVNQPQHF.